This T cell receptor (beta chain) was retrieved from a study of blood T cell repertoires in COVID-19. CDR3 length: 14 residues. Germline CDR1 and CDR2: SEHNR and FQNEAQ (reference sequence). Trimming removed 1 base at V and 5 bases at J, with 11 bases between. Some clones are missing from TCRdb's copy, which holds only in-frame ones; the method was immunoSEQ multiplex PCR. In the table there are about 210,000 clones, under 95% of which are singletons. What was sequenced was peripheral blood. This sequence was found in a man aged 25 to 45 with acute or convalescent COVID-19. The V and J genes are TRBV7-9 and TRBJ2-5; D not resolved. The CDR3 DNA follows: TGTGCCAGCAGCTTAGAGCTCAATGCGGAGACCCAGTACTTC. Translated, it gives CASSLELNAETQYF.